Presented here are 30 T cell receptor beta chains from one specimen sequenced in a study of cytomegalovirus exposure and HLA in healthy donors. TCRdb's copy holds only in-frame clones and misses some; the assay was immunoSEQ multiplex PCR. The data hold tens of thousands of clones, with roughly 96% observed a single time. Sequencing was carried out using PBMCs. The receptors originated from a man aged 18 to 30 in good health and CMV-seronegative.

This chain connects TRBV29-1 to TRBJ2-7; 9 bases align to TRBD1. Looked up from germline, CDR1 is SQVTM and CDR2 is ANQGSEA. The CDR3 length is 15 residues. Trimming at V came to 2 bases and at J to 7 bases, leaving 12 bases not matched to a gene. The CDR3 loop is CSVENPGQGPREQYF. The CDR3 DNA is TGCAGCGTTGAAAACCCGGGACAGGGTCCCAGGGAGCAGTACTTC.

This chain joins TRBV2 and TRBJ1-1; possible D gene TRBD1, 5 bases. The germline V gene has CDR1 SNHLY and CDR2 FYNNEI. This CDR3 spans 13 amino acids. Trimming took 4 bases from V and 3 from J, leaving 9 bases between them. CDR3 sequence reads: CASSGGMYTEAFF. CDR3 DNA sequence: TGTGCCAGCAGTGGGGGCATGTACACTGAAGCTTTCTTT.

The CDR3 DNA reads as TGTGCCAGCAGCTTAAGGACAGGCCTTGAGACCCAGTACTTC. It codes for CASSLRTGLETQYF. The rearrangement links TRBV5-4 to TRBJ2-5; 7 bases align to TRBD1. Germline CDR1 and CDR2: SGHNT and YYREEE (reference sequence). Trimming removed 2 bases from V and 5 bases from J; junction bases left unmatched: 6. The CDR3 totals 14 residues.

The rearrangement links TRBV5-1 to TRBJ2-1; possible D gene TRBD1, 6 bases. Germline loops: CDR1 SGHRS, CDR2 YFSETQ. V was pared by 0 bases and J by 6 bases, with 10 bases between. There are 14 residues in the CDR3. As DNA, the CDR3 is TGCGCCAGCAGCTTGGTAGTGGGGGCCAATGAGCAGTTCTTC. This translates into CASSLVVGANEQFF.

Here the CDR3 reads CASSLAGAGQPQHF. CDR3 DNA sequence: TGTGCCAGCAGCTTAGCGGGCGCGGGCCAGCCCCAGCATTTT. The rearrangement joins TRBV7-2 to TRBJ1-5; D remains ambiguous. This CDR3 has 14 amino acids. With 0 bases removed from V and 7 bases from J, the gap between germline ends came to 10 bases. Germline V gene sequence: CDR1 SGHTA, CDR2 FQGNSA.

The V gene is TRBV5-1, the J gene TRBJ2-7; 7 nucleotides match TRBD2. The junction had 17 bases not matched to a gene; V was cut back by 4 bases and J by 10 bases. Looked up from germline, CDR1 is SGHRS and CDR2 is YFSETQ. The CDR3 spans 15 residues. The CDR3 nucleotides read TGCGCCAGCAGCCCCGGGGGGTCTAGCGCGGATTTACAGTACTTC. Protein product: CASSPGGSSADLQYF.

V usage is TRBV2 and J usage is TRBJ2-1, with D tentatively TRBD2 (5 bases). The CDR3 has 15 residues. CDR1 and CDR2 from the germline V gene are SNHLY and FYNNEI. V was shortened by 3 bases and J by 8 bases, with 17 bases between the two germline ends. CDR3 amino acids: CASSELTGIRDEQFF. CDR3 in DNA: TGTGCCAGCAGTGAGTTGACGGGGATAAGAGATGAGCAGTTCTTC.

This chain connects TRBV18 to TRBJ1-4; tentatively, D is TRBD1 (6 bases). V dropped 3 bases and J dropped 12 bases, with 17 bases sitting between them. CDR1 is KGHSH, CDR2 LQKENI, per germline. The CDR3 is 14 amino acids. In DNA, the CDR3 is TGTGCCAGCTCACCTAACTCGGACAGCTCCGAACTGTTTTTT. Translated: CASSPNSDSSELFF.

This clone was counted once. The chain carries TRBV10-1 and TRBJ2-7; a possible D gene is TRBD2 (5 bases). V lost 6 bases and J lost 0, with 9 bases in between. Germline V gene sequence: CDR1 WNHNN, CDR2 SYGVQD (reference sequence). This CDR3 spans 13 amino acids. The CDR3 reads CASSGGISYEQYF. In DNA, the CDR3 is TGCGCCAGCAGCGGAGGAATCTCCTACGAGCAGTACTTC.

This sequence joins TRBV9 and TRBJ1-2, with a possible D match to TRBD1 (6 bases). Germline CDR1 reads SGDLS; CDR2 reads YYNGEE. V lost 3 bases and J lost 1, with 34 bases in between. There are 22 residues in the CDR3. CDR3 sequence reads: CASSASRPGVEFRQNVNYGYTF. CDR3 DNA sequence: TGTGCCAGCAGCGCTAGTAGACCAGGGGTGGAATTCCGCCAAAATGTTAACTATGGCTACACCTTC.

The V call is TRBV27, the J call TRBJ2-7; D call uncertain. Germline CDR1 reads MNHEY; CDR2 reads SMNVEV (reference sequence). V lost 6 bases and J lost 3, with 9 bases in between. The CDR3 extends over 12 amino acids. DNA of the CDR3: TGTGCCAGCAGGTCCTATTTCTACGAGCAGTACTTC. Translating gives CASRSYFYEQYF.

V and J are TRBV12-5 and TRBJ1-1; D ambiguous. Germline V lookup: CDR1 LGHNT, CDR2 FRNRAP. This CDR3 is 14 amino acids long. V dropped 0 bases and J dropped 1 base, with 6 bases sitting between them. The CDR3 here is CASGLVGGNTEAFF. The CDR3, as DNA: TGTGCTAGTGGTTTGGTCGGCGGGAACACTGAAGCTTTCTTT.

The chain links TRBV7-2 to TRBJ2-1; 8 bases align to TRBD2. Germline loops: CDR1 SGHTA, CDR2 FQGNSA. The CDR3 runs to 17 residues. V dropped 1 base and J dropped 0; count of bases not matched to a gene: 5. CDR3 nucleotide sequence: TGTGCCAGCAGCTTAGTGGGTAGCGGGATCTCCTACAATGAGCAGTTCTTC. It yields the protein CASSLVGSGISYNEQFF. Supplemented by reference TRBV7-2 and TRBJ2-1, the full variable domain reads GAGVSQSPSNKVTEKGKDVELRCDPISGHTALYWYRQSLGQGLEFLIYFQGNSAPDKSGLPSDRFSAERTGGSVSTLTIQRTQQEDSAVYLCASSLVGSGISYNEQFFGPGTRLTVL.

This clone was seen once. The rearrangement links TRBV4-3 to TRBJ2-2; D possibly corresponds to TRBD1 (5 bases). Germline CDR1 reads LGHNA; CDR2 reads YSLEER. This CDR3 has 16 residues. The ends were cut back, 4 bases at V and 0 bases at J, with 12 bases in the middle. This chain's CDR3 is CASSPLRASNTGELFF. The CDR3, as DNA: TGCGCCAGCAGCCCCCTCAGGGCATCGAACACCGGGGAGCTGTTTTTT.

The rearrangement joins TRBV5-1 to TRBJ1-1; no clear D gene. The CDR3 has 14 amino acids. Germline CDR1 and CDR2: SGHRS and YFSETQ. V gave up 0 bases and J gave up 7 bases, with 13 bases separating them. The CDR3 DNA sequence: TGCGCCAGCAGCTTGGAGGATGATCGGGATGAAGCTTTCTTT. Translation: CASSLEDDRDEAFF.

The chain couples TRBV2 to TRBJ2-2; 7 bases fit TRBD2. V lost 6 bases, J lost 7 bases, and 11 bases stayed unmatched. This CDR3 is built from 15 residues. Germline V gene sequence: CDR1 SNHLY, CDR2 FYNNEI. CDR3 sequence (DNA): TGTGCCAGCAGCATCATCCGCGGGGGAATCGGGGAGCTGTTTTTT. Encoded protein: CASSIIRGGIGELFF.

This clone has just one count. V gene TRBV27 combines with J gene TRBJ1-5; D possibly corresponds to TRBD1 (5 bases). The germline V and J ends were trimmed by 1 base and 1 base, with 11 bases remaining between them. Germline loops: CDR1 MNHEY, CDR2 SMNVEV (reference sequence). There are 16 residues in the CDR3. CDR3 protein: CASSLFGDSSNQPQHF. For the CDR3, the DNA is TGTGCCAGCAGTTTATTTGGGGACTCCAGCAATCAGCCCCAGCATTTT.

This rearrangement joins TRBV11-2 to TRBJ1-4; 7 bases line up with TRBD1. V was clipped by 0 bases and J by 8 bases; unmatched bases: 6. The CDR3 sequence is 15 residues long. CDR1 SGHAT and CDR2 FQNNGV come from the germline V gene. CDR3 bases: TGTGCCAGCAGCTTAGAAATTCGACAGGGCGAAAAACTGTTTTTT. Translating gives CASSLEIRQGEKLFF.

V usage is TRBV5-1 and J usage is TRBJ2-6, with a weak D call TRBD1 (6 bases). Germline V gives CDR1 SGHRS, CDR2 YFSETQ. The CDR3 totals 16 residues. Deletions cut 1 base from V and 2 bases from J, with 10 bases between. The CDR3: CASSLIGQPGANVLTF. CDR3 sequence (DNA): TGCGCCAGCAGCTTGATCGGACAGCCTGGGGCCAACGTCCTGACTTTC. Looking up the rest from reference TRBV5-1 and TRBJ2-6 gives the full variable domain: KAGVTQTPRYLIKTRGQQVTLSCSPISGHRSVSWYQQTPGQGLQFLFEYFSETQRNKGNFPGRFSGRQFSNSRSEMNVSTLELGDSALYLCASSLIGQPGANVLTFGAGSRLTVL.

This clone appeared once. Here the CDR3 DNA reads TGTGCCAGCAGCGACAGGGTGGCCAAAAACATTCAGTACTTC. The encoded protein is CASSDRVAKNIQYF. The J gene is TRBJ2-4, the V gene TRBV5-4; 7 positions match TRBD1. The CDR3 has 14 amino acids. Losses at the gene ends were 4 bases for V and 1 base for J; bases not matched to a gene: 2. The germline CDR1 and CDR2 sequences are SGHNT and YYREEE (reference sequence).

This clone was seen only once. This sequence joins TRBV5-4 and TRBJ2-1; TRBD2 agrees at 8 bases. Trimming removed 4 bases from V and 3 bases from J; junction bases left unmatched: 12. Per the germline V gene, CDR1 is SGHNT and CDR2 is YYREEE (reference sequence). This CDR3 has 17 residues. This CDR3 reads CASSLVAGTLSYNEQFF. DNA for the CDR3: TGTGCCAGCAGCCTGGTAGCGGGAACCCTAAGCTACAATGAGCAGTTCTTC.

The rearrangement links TRBV9 to TRBJ2-5; D uncertain. Germline V lookup: CDR1 SGDLS, CDR2 YYNGEE. The CDR3 length is 17 residues. V dropped 2 bases and J dropped 5 bases, with 22 bases sitting between them. CDR3 in amino acids: CASSVDLGYGNGETQYF. Here the CDR3 DNA reads TGTGCCAGCAGCGTGGATCTAGGATACGGAAACGGGGAGACCCAGTACTTC.

V gene TRBV5-1 combines with J gene TRBJ1-1; D might be TRBD1 (5 bases). CDR3 size: 14 residues. CDR1 and CDR2 (germline): SGHRS, YFSETQ. The ends were cut back, 2 bases at V and 5 bases at J, with 13 bases in the middle. The CDR3 spells CASSLPTGGTEAFF. CDR3 DNA: TGCGCCAGCAGCTTACCGACCGGGGGGACTGAAGCTTTCTTT.

This rearrangement joins TRBV6-5 to TRBJ1-2; TRBD1 matches at 7 bases. CDR3 length: 12 residues. The germline V gene encodes CDR1 MNHEY and CDR2 SVGAGI. V lost 6 bases to trimming and J lost 8 bases; unmatched junction nucleotides: 6. The CDR3 loop reads CASRQGQQGYTF. Here the CDR3 DNA reads TGTGCCAGCAGACAGGGACAGCAAGGCTACACCTTC.

This chain joins TRBV11-3 and TRBJ2-1; possible D gene TRBD1, 6 bases. Germline V gene sequence: CDR1 SGHNT, CDR2 YENEEA. Trimming took 8 bases from V and 6 from J, leaving 17 bases between them. The CDR3 runs 14 residues. CDR3 residues: CASCPRDTGNEQFF. Here the CDR3 DNA reads TGTGCCAGCTGCCCCCGGGACACCGGCAATGAGCAGTTCTTC.

The genes are TRBV14 and TRBJ2-7, with TRBD1 matching 10 bases. With V trimmed by 5 bases and J by 3 bases, 4 bases remained unmatched. The CDR3 length is 14 residues. CDR1 and CDR2 from the germline V gene are SGHDN and FVKESK. Here the CDR3 DNA reads TGTGCCAGCAGCTCCCGGGACAGGGGCTACGAGCAGTACGTC. It encodes CASSSRDRGYEQYV.

The chain uses TRBV9 and TRBJ2-5; 10 bases align to TRBD2. The CDR3 loop spans 15 amino acids. Per germline, CDR1 SGDLS and CDR2 YYNGEE. The V and J ends lost 4 bases and 5 bases, in that order; junction bases with no gene match: 8. The CDR3 DNA sequence: TGTGCCAGCAGCAAGGGGCTAGCGGGAGTTGAGACCCAGTACTTC. Translated, it gives CASSKGLAGVETQYF.

The V gene is TRBV29-1, the J gene TRBJ1-2; 9 bases align to TRBD1. V shed 0 bases and J 7 bases; nucleotides not matched to a gene: 6. The CDR3 consists of 14 residues. Germline CDR1 is SQVTM and CDR2 is ANQGSEA. CDR3 region: CSVEDRRDRAGYTF. CDR3 sequence (DNA): TGCAGCGTTGAAGATAGGCGGGACAGGGCTGGCTACACCTTC.

This clone showed up just once. J is TRBJ2-3 and V is TRBV4-1; 8 bases match TRBD2. The CDR3 extends over 15 amino acids. J was trimmed by 5 bases and V by 0 bases; bases with no gene match: 4. In germline, CDR1 is MGHRA, CDR2 YSYEKL. Here the CDR3 reads CASSQEVSGGDTQYF. DNA of the CDR3: TGCGCCAGCAGCCAAGAGGTGAGCGGGGGAGATACGCAGTATTTT.

J is TRBJ1-2 and V is TRBV6-5; 8 nucleotides align to TRBD1. Germline V gene data show CDR1 as MNHEY and CDR2 as SVGAGI. Trimming cost V 6 bases and J 0 bases; bases outside gene matches: 6. The CDR3 sequence is 15 residues long. The CDR3, as DNA: TGTGCCAGCAGGGGGGGGGACAGGTCTAACTATGGCTACACCTTC. Translated, it gives CASRGGDRSNYGYTF.